The entry below gives a single T cell receptor (beta chain) sequence along with its context. What it binds is unknown. When samples were unsorted, 75 million to 95 million PBMCs were used for genomic DNA. This entry is derived from a study of shared clonotypes between healthy human individuals. Study-wide findings and caveats: How much donors shared clonotypes was expected to be affected by sequencing depth.

Genomic DNA (from each subset) was split evenly across several immunoSEQ plates. Profiling relied on immunoSEQ multiplex PCR, and the TCRdb table lists in-frame clones only, not all of them. This table has about 490,000 clones, roughly 85% appearing once. The TCR originated in a woman in her 40s in good health. Some clones in this sample may be carry-over from other donors' samples. Source material: PBMCs.

Here the CDR3 reads CASSSLPGTTYNEQFF. The DNA for the CDR3 is TGTGCCAGCAGCTCCCTCCCGGGGACGACCTACAATGAGCAGTTCTTC. The chain carries TRBV7-3 and TRBJ2-1; D could derive from TRBD1 or TRBD2 (5 bases each). CDR1 SGHTA and CDR2 FQGTGA come from the germline V gene. V was shortened by 4 bases and J by 2 bases, with 15 bases between the two germline ends. The CDR3 loop spans 16 amino acids.